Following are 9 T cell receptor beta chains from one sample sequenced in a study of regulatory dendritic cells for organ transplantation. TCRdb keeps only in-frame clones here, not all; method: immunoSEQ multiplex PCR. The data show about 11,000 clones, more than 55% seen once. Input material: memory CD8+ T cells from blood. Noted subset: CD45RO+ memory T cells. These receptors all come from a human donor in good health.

CDR3 coding DNA: TGTGCCAGCAGCTTCGCAGGGGGCACAGATACGCAGTATTTT. It is translated as CASSFAGGTDTQYF. The chain employs TRBV11-2 and TRBJ2-3; D is perhaps TRBD1 (6 bases). Germline V CDR1 and CDR2: SGHAT, FQNNGV. The CDR3 consists of 14 residues. V lost 3 bases, J lost 1 base, and 8 bases lay in between.

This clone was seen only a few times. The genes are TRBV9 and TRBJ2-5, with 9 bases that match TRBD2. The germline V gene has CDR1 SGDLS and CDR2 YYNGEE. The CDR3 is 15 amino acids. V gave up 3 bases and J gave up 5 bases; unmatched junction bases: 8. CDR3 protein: CASSASSGAGETQYF. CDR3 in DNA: TGTGCCAGCAGCGCGTCTAGCGGGGCGGGGGAGACCCAGTACTTC. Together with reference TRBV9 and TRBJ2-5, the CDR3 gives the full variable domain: DSGVTQTPKHLITATGQRVTLRCSPRSGDLSVYWYQQSLDQGLQFLIQYYNGEERAKGNILERFSAQQFPDLHSELNLSSLELGDSALYFCASSASSGAGETQYFGPGTRLLVL.

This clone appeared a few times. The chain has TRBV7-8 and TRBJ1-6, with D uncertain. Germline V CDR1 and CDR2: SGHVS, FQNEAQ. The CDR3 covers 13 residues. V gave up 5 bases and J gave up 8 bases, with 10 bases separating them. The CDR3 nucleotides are TGTGCCAGCAGCCTCTCTCCTCATTCACCCCTCCACTTT. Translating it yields CASSLSPHSPLHF. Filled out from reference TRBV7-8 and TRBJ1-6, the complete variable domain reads GAGVSQSPRYKVAKRGQDVALRCDPISGHVSLFWYQQALGQGPEFLTYFQNEAQLDKSGLPSDRFFAERPEGSVSTLKIQRTQQEDSAVYLCASSLSPHSPLHFGNGTRLTVT.

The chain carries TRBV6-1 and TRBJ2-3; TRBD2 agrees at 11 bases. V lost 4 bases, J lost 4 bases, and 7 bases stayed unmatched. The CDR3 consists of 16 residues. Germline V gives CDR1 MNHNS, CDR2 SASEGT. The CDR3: CASSATSGNGADTQYF. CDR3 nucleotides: TGTGCCAGCAGTGCGACTAGCGGGAACGGGGCAGATACGCAGTATTTT.

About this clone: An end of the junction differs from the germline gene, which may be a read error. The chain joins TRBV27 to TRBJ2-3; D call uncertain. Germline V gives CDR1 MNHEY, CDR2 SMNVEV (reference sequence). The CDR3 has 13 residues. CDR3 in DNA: TGTGCCGGCAGTCTTCAAGACTGGGGTACGCAGTATTTT. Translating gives CAGSLQDWGTQYF.

CDR3 in amino acids: CASSMGLGYNEQFF. Written as DNA, the CDR3 is TGTGCCAGTAGTATGGGACTAGGCTACAATGAGCAGTTCTTC. The chain carries TRBV19 and TRBJ2-1, with 8 nucleotides matching TRBD2. The trim removed 3 bases at V and 3 bases at J, leaving 1 base unmatched. This CDR3 comprises 14 residues. CDR1 and CDR2 from the germline V gene are LNHDA and SQIVND (reference sequence).

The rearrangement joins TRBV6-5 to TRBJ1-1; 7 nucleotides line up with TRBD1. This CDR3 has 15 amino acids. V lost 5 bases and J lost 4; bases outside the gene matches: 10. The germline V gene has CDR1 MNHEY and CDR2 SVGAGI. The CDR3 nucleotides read TGTGCCAGCAGTAATAGCGCTACAGGGGCCACTGAAGCTTTCTTT. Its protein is CASSNSATGATEAFF.

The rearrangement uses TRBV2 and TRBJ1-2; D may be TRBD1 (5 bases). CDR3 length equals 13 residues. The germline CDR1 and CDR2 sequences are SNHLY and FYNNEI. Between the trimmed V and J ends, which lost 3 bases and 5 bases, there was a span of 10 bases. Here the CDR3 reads CASSDRGWYGYTF. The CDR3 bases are TGTGCCAGCAGTGATCGGGGGTGGTATGGCTACACCTTC. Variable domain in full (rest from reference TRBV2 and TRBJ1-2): EPEVTQTPSHQVTQMGQEVILRCVPISNHLYFYWYRQILGQKVEFLVSFYNNEISEKSEIFDDQFSVERPDGSNFTLKIRSTKLEDSAMYFCASSDRGWYGYTFGSGTRLTVV.

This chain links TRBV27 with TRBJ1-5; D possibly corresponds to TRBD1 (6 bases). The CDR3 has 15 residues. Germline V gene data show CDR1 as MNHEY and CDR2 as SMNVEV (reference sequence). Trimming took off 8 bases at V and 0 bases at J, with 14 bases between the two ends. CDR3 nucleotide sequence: TGTGCCAGCGAGTTGACAGGATATAGCAATCAGCCCCAGCATTTT. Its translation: CASELTGYSNQPQHF.